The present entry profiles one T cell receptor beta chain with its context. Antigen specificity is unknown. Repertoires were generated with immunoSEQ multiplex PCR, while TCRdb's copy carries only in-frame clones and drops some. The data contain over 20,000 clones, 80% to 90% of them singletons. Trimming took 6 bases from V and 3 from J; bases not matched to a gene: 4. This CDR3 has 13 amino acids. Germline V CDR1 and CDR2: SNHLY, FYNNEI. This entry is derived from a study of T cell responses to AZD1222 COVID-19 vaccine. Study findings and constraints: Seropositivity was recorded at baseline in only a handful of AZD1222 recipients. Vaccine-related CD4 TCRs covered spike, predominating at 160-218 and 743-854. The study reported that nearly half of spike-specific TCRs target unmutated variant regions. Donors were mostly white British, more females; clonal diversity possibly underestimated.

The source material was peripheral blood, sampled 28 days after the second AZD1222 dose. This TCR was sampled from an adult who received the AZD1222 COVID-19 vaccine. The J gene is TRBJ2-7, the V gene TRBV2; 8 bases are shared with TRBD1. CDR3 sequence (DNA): TGTGCCAGCAGCCGCGGACAGGGCTACGAGCAGTACTTC. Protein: CASSRGQGYEQYF. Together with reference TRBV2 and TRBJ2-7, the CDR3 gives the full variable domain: EPEVTQTPSHQVTQMGQEVILRCVPISNHLYFYWYRQILGQKVEFLVSFYNNEISEKSEIFDDQFSVERPDGSNFTLKIRSTKLEDSAMYFCASSRGQGYEQYFGPGTRLTVT.